The text below deals with one T cell receptor beta chain. It lacks a known antigen. The record has no base qualities; no much larger clone is one base away. The germline V end is reduced by 3 bases and the J end by 3 bases; junction bases left unmatched: 5. CDR1 is given as SGDLS and CDR2 as YYNGEE, both from the germline V gene. Measured from the cysteine to the phenylalanine, the CDR3 is 15 residues long. The CDR3 DNA has 45 bases and is translated from base 1. The donors belonged to the validation cohort of about 130 subjects, which was separate from the 666-subject first cohort. The sample belongs to a study of cytomegalovirus exposure and HLA in healthy donors (dated by TCRdb to 2017 to 2019). About the investigation overall: A later analysis indicated that the roughly 120 validation repertoires were generated on the platform also employed for the 666 repertoires of the first cohort. High-throughput TCR immunosequencing, statistical association of individual TCRs with disease status, and machine learning were combined to predict cytomegalovirus infection status. A separate validation cohort of roughly 130 different subjects was used in addition to the approximately 670-subject first cohort. The study aimed to test whether cataloging public T cell receptors could reveal signatures of past pathogen exposure.

The library was obtained by the immunoSEQ multiplex PCR assay. As for how the authors treated the data: A statistical classification framework was built to diagnose cytomegalovirus status from the catalog of TCR beta chain sequences. TCRdb's version of the immuneACCESS table is confined to in-frame rearrangements and falls short of the full clone set. An unresolved V gene accounts for under half of the shortfall where checked; the remainder is of unknown origin. V and J calls and clone size are given by that table; D and trimming were obtained from the DNA. Across this sample there are 73,000 or so clones, with roughly 94% seen only once. The ten largest clones represent roughly 3.2% of the sample. The study at large found these results: The classifier was reported to diagnose cytomegalovirus status with high specificity and sensitivity in both the original cohort and the validation cohort. Most TCR sequences were seen in very few donors, while some public TCRs were found in many individuals. A later analysis found that TCRs clustered in the first cohort also tended to co-occur in the 95 to 150 validation repertoires, with 94% of cluster scores above 0. The authors suggested that the approach could potentially be extended to other disease states and immunological phenotypes. A later analysis had no HLA typing for the validation cohort, so co-occurrence there was scored across all 130 or so repertoires. Three of the identified cytomegalovirus-associated TCR beta chains were confirmed in vitro to be specific for cytomegalovirus antigens. In the study, around 160 TCR beta chains were listed as associated with cytomegalovirus.

Sequencing input: PBMCs. In this chain, TRBV9 is recombined with TRBJ2-7; 11 bases in between match TRBD2. The source is a young woman in good health and CMV-seropositive. The base sequence is TGTGCCAGCAGCGCCCGACTAGCGGGGATCTACGAGCAGTACTTC. Translated, this gives CASSARLAGIYEQYF.